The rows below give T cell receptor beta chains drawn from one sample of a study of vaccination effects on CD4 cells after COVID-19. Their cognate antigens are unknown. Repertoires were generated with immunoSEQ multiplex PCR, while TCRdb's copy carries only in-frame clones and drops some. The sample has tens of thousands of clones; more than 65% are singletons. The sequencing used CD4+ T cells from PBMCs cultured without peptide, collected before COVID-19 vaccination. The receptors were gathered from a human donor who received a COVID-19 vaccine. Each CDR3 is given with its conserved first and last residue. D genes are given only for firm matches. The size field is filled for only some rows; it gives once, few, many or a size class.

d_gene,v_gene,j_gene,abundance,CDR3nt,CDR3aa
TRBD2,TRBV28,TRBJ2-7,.,TGTGCCAGCAGTCAAACTAGCGGATTCTACGAGCAGTACTTC,CASSQTSGFYEQYF
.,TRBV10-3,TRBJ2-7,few,TGTGCCATCAGTGAGGACAGAATCTCCTACGAGCAGTACTTC,CAISEDRISYEQYF
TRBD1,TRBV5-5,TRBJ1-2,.,TGTGCCAGCAGCGCCAACAGGGGCGGCTACACCTTC,CASSANRGGYTF
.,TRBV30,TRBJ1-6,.,TGTGCCTGGATCCGACCCGGCCGGGTCAATTCACCCCTCCACTTT,CAWIRPGRVNSPLHF
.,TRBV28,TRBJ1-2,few,TGTGCCAGCAGTTTATCCCTTCTCTATGGCTACACCTTC,CASSLSLLYGYTF
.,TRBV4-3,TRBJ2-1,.,TGCGCCAGCAGCCAAGGGGTTCTATCCTACAATGAGCAGTTCTTC,CASSQGVLSYNEQFF
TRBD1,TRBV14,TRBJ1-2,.,TGTGCCAGCAGCCGGGACAGAATCGGCTACACCTTC,CASSRDRIGYTF
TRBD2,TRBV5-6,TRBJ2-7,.,TGTGCCAGCAGCCGGGCGGTTAGCGGGACCCCCTACGAGCAGTACTTC,CASSRAVSGTPYEQYF
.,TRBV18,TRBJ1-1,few,TGTGCCAGCTCACCACTCCGGGGCACTGAAGCTTTCTTT,CASSPLRGTEAFF
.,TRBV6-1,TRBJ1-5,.,TGTGCCAGCAGTGAAGCGCTTGGGGGTCCAGCAGGCCAGCATTTT,CASSEALGGPAGQHF
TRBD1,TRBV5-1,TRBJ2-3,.,TGCGCCAGCAGACTCGGACAGGGCGGGGAGACAGATACGCAGTATTTT,CASRLGQGGETDTQYF
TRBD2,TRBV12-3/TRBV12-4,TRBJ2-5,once,TGTGCCAGCAGCTGGGGGGGCCAAGAGACCCAGTACTTC,CASSWGGQETQYF
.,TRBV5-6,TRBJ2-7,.,TGTGCCAGCAGCTTGCCCCGGACCGAGCAGTACTTC,CASSLPRTEQYF
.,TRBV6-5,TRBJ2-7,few,TGTGCCAGCAAGCGACAGTACGAGCAGTACTTC,CASKRQYEQYF
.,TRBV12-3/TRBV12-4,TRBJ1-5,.,TGTGCCAGCAGCCAGGAGGGACGTCAGCCCCAGCATTTT,CASSQEGRQPQHF
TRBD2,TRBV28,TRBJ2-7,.,TGTGCCAGCAGTTCCGCGGGAGGAGCTTATGGGCAGTACTTC,CASSSAGGAYGQYF
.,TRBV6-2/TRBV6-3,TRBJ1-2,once,TGTGCCAGCAGTCTGGGGGGTTATGGCTACACCTTC,CASSLGGYGYTF
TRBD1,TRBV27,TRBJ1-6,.,TGTGCCAGCAGTTGGACAGGGATAGCCCGATCACCCCTCCACTTT,CASSWTGIARSPLHF
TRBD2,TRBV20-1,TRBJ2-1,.,TGCAGTGCTAGTCAGCTGGGGCGGGAGAGCTCCTACAATGAGCAGTTCTTC,CSASQLGRESSYNEQFF
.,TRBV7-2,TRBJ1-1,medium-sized,TGTGCCAGCAGCTTAGAACAGAATCAACAAGCTTTCTTT,CASSLEQNQQAFF
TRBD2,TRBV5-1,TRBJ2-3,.,TGCGCCAGCAGCATACCCGGGACTAGCGGGAGAACAGATACGCAGTATTTT,CASSIPGTSGRTDTQYF
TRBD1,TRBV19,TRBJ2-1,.,TGTGCCAGTAGTATCGGGACAGGGAGTCACAATGAGCAGTTCTTC,CASSIGTGSHNEQFF